This TCR beta chain was identified during a study of molecular identifiers for immune sequencing clone quantification. Study-wide results and caveats: Clones that had above 20 RNA copies took up over 97% of effector molecules but under 1% in naive cells.

Trimming removed 0 bases at V and 0 bases at J, with 8 bases between. Germline V gives CDR1 LGHNA, CDR2 YSLEER. CDR3 length: 16 amino acids. RNA fractions of 10%, 30% or 50% and about 19,000 to 1,100,000 sorted cells were the source of naive CD8 libraries. Libraries of bulk TCR were made by previously described methods (with listed TCR primers). Each CDR3 protein gets one entry after TCRdb re-called the PCR reads with MiXCR. Altogether roughly 320,000 distinct CDR3 sequences are present, about 22% being singletons, with the ten largest covering more than 0.8%. In the case of this clonotype: Its specificity is not known.

This receptor was obtained from a human donor in good health. Some libraries in this study had Jurkat cell RNA spiked in. V is TRBV4-3 and J is TRBJ1-4; D is ambiguous. The sequencing input was naive CD8+ T cells from blood, with Jurkat cell RNA spiked in. The subset: FACS-sorted CD8+CD4-CCR7+CD45RA+ naive T cells. The CDR3 protein is CASSQDPGATNEKLFF. The CDR3 bases are TGCGCCAGCAGCCAAGATCCGGGAGCAACTAATGAAAAACTGTTTTTT.